These T cell receptor beta chains were read from a single sample in a study of T-cell memory formation after mild COVID-19. TCRdb redid the calling of the 5' RACE reads with MiXCR, one entry per CDR3 protein. The repertoire consists of fewer than 650,000 distinct CDR3 sequences, with 17% occurring once and the leading ten covering just over 8%. The sample comprised PBMCs or a T cell subset sorted from them (not recorded which). The source is an adult woman who had mild COVID-19 (a few samples of this study predate the infection). Cell type and time point are not known. The CDR3 runs from the conserved cysteine through the conserved F or W. A D gene is named only where the DNA matches it firmly. Clone sizes are given selectively: once, few, many, or a class where the clone is expanded.

clone_size,v_call,d_call,j_call,cdr3_aa,cdr3_nt
.,TRBV29-1,.,TRBJ2-3,CSVLLTDTQYF,TGCAGCGTCCTGCTCACAGATACGCAGTATTTT
.,TRBV4-1,.,TRBJ1-2,CASSQDHSRGGYGYTF,TGCGCCAGCAGCCAAGATCACTCCCGTGGGGGGTATGGCTACACCTTC
few,TRBV5-1,TRBD1,TRBJ2-1,CASSLLGQYYNEQFF,TGCGCCAGCAGCCTACTGGGACAGTACTACAATGAGCAGTTCTTC
many,TRBV27,.,TRBJ2-5,CASSSGSTETQYF,TGTGCCAGCAGCTCCGGGTCCACGGAGACCCAGTACTTC
.,TRBV5-1,.,TRBJ2-5,CASSRQTLGETQYF,TGCGCCAGCAGCCGACAGACGTTAGGAGAGACCCAGTACTTC
many,TRBV5-1,TRBD1,TRBJ1-1,CASSPHETGLTEAFF,TGCGCCAGCAGCCCACATGAGACAGGGCTCACTGAAGCTTTCTTT
.,TRBV9,.,TRBJ2-7,CASSVGASPNEQYF,TGTGCCAGCAGCGTAGGCGCGAGCCCTAACGAGCAGTACTTC
few,TRBV4-1,.,TRBJ2-3,CASSQVERRGPRDTQYF,TGCGCCAGCAGCCAAGTGGAAAGGAGGGGGCCACGGGATACGCAGTATTTT
few,TRBV24-1,.,TRBJ2-1,CATSDYRDNEQFF,TGTGCCACCAGTGACTACCGGGACAATGAGCAGTTCTTC
.,TRBV6-2/TRBV6-3,.,TRBJ2-4,CASSLPPDFRQYF,TGTGCCAGCAGTCTTCCCCCCGACTTCAGGCAGTACTTC
few,TRBV6-1,.,TRBJ1-5,CASSEEGQISNQPQHF,TGTGCCAGCAGTGAAGAGGGACAAATTAGCAATCAGCCCCAGCATTTT
.,TRBV4-1,.,TRBJ1-5,CASSQGRAGALGNQPQHF,TGCGCCAGCAGCCAAGGCCGGGCGGGGGCGCTGGGCAATCAGCCCCAGCATTTT
.,TRBV5-1,.,TRBJ2-7,CASSWLGPPNGQKGSDF,TGCGCCAGCAGCTGGCTAGGACCACCAAATGGCCAAAAGGGAAGTGACTTC
few,TRBV7-6,.,TRBJ1-4,CASSLESGAYEKLFF,TGTGCCAGCAGCTTAGAATCTGGGGCTTATGAAAAACTGTTTTTT
.,TRBV3-2,.,TRBJ2-1,CASSQDRLGTGYNEQFF,TGTGCCAGCAGCCAAGATCGGCTAGGAACGGGATACAATGAGCAGTTCTTC
.,TRBV6-5,.,TRBJ2-1,CASSYSFGRLSYNEQFF,TGTGCCAGCAGTTACTCCTTCGGACGGCTCTCCTACAATGAGCAGTTCTTC
few,TRBV7-2,.,TRBJ2-1,CASSFANPYNEQFF,TGTGCCAGCAGCTTCGCGAACCCCTACAATGAGCAGTTCTTC
.,TRBV19,TRBD1,TRBJ2-1,CASKMTGTYNEQFF,TGTGCCAGTAAGATGACAGGGACCTACAATGAGCAGTTCTTC
.,TRBV7-8,.,TRBJ1-2,CASSNPPVDEGSNYGYTF,TGTGCCAGCAGCAACCCCCCGGTGGATGAGGGGTCGAACTATGGCTACACCTTC
many,TRBV14,.,TRBJ2-5,CASSQDRPLQETQYF,TGTGCCAGCAGCCAAGACAGACCGTTACAAGAGACCCAGTACTTC
.,TRBV20-1,TRBD2,TRBJ2-7,CSARAPGLAALYEQYF,TGCAGTGCTAGAGCGCCGGGACTAGCGGCCTTATACGAGCAGTACTTC
few,TRBV6-6,TRBD1,TRBJ1-1,CASSQDRGPTEAFF,TGTGCCAGCAGTCAGGACAGGGGGCCCACTGAAGCTTTCTTT
few,TRBV6-5,.,TRBJ2-3,CASSYSGGGTDTQYF,TGTGCCAGCAGTTACTCGGGGGGAGGTACAGATACGCAGTATTTT
.,TRBV29-1,TRBD2,TRBJ2-5,CSVEERGDLETQYF,TGCAGCGTTGAAGAGCGGGGGGACCTGGAGACCCAGTACTTC
.,TRBV3-1,.,TRBJ2-5,CASSPARGAETEWSGETQYF,TGTGCCAGCAGCCCAGCTCGAGGGGCAGAGACGGAATGGAGCGGGGAGACCCAGTACTTC
.,TRBV5-6,.,TRBJ2-7,CASSSQAYYEQYF,TGTGCCAGCAGCTCCCAGGCATACTACGAGCAGTACTTC
.,TRBV29-1,.,TRBJ1-1,CSALGGPARNTEAFF,TGCAGCGCCCTAGGGGGGCCCGCGAGGAACACTGAAGCTTTCTTT
.,TRBV7-2,.,TRBJ1-3,CASSSNRVGNTIYF,TGTGCCAGCAGCTCTAACAGGGTGGGAAACACCATATATTTT
many,TRBV7-6,.,TRBJ2-7,CASSLGLAYEQYF,TGTGCCAGCAGCTTGGGTTTGGCCTACGAGCAGTACTTC
few,TRBV12-3/TRBV12-4,.,TRBJ1-2,CASSNDRNYGYTF,TGTGCCAGCAGTAACGACAGGAACTATGGCTACACCTTC
few,TRBV23-1,TRBD2,TRBJ2-7,CASSQHGRGYEQYF,TGCGCCAGCAGTCAACACGGGAGGGGGTACGAGCAGTACTTC
.,TRBV5-1,.,TRBJ2-7,CASSSLGSGRTSYEQYF,TGCGCCAGCAGCTCCTTGGGTTCTGGACGGACCTCCTACGAGCAGTACTTC